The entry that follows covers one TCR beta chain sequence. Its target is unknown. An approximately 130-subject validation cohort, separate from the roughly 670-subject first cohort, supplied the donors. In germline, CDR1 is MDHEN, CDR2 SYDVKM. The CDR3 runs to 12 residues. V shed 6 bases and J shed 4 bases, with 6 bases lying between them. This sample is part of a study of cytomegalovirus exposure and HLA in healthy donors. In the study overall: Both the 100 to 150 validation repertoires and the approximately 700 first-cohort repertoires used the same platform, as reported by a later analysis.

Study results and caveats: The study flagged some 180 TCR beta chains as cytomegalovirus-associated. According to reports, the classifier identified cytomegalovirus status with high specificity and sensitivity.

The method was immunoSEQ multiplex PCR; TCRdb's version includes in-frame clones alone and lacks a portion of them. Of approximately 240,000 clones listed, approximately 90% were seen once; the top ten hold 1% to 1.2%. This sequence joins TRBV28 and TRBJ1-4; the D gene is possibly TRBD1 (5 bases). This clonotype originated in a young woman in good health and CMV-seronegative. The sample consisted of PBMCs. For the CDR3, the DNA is TGTGCCAGCAGCGGGGGTAATGAAAAACTGTTTTTT. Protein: CASSGGNEKLFF.